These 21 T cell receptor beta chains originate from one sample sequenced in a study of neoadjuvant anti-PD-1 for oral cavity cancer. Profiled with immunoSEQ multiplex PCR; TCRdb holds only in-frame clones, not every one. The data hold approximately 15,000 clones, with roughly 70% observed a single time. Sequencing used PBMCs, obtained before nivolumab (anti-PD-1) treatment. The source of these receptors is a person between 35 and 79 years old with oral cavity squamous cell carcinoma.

CDR3 sequence reads: CASSPGRAGTGELFF. DNA of the CDR3: TGTGCCAGTAGCCCCGGCAGGGCCGGGACCGGGGAGCTGTTTTTT. The rearrangement uses TRBV19 and TRBJ2-2, with D possibly TRBD1 on 5 matching bases. V shed 6 bases and J shed 5 bases, with 16 bases lying between them. Per germline, CDR1 LNHDA and CDR2 SQIVND (reference sequence). CDR3 length equals 15 residues.

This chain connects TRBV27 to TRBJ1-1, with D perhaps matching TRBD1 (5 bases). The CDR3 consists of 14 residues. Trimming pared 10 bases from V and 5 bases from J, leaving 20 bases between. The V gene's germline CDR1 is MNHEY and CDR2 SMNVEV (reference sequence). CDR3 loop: CATGLLNGRTEAFF. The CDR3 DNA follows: TGTGCCACGGGACTCCTCAATGGGAGAACTGAAGCTTTCTTT.

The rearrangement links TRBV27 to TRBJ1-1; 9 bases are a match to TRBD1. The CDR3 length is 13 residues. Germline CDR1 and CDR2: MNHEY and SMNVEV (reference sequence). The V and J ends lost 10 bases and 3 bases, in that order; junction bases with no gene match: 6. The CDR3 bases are TGTGCCACCGGGACAGGGCACTACACTGAAGCTTTCTTT. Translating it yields CATGTGHYTEAFF.

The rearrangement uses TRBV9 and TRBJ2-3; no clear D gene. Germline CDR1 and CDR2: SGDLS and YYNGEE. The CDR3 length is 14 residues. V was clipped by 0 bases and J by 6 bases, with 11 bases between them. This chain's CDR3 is CASSVVKRSDTQYF. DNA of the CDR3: TGTGCCAGCAGCGTAGTAAAGAGATCCGATACGCAGTATTTT.

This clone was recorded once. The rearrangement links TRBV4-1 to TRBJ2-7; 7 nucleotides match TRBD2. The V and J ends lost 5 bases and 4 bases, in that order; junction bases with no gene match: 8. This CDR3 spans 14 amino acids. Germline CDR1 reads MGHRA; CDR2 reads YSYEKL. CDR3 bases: TGCGCCAGCAGCTCTGGGCCGGGAGGATACGAGCAGTACTTC. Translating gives CASSSGPGGYEQYF.

The CDR3 loop reads CASSLVQGGGSEKLFF. The CDR3 nucleotides are TGTGCCAGCAGCTTGGTCCAGGGAGGTGGATCGGAAAAACTGTTTTTT. V usage is TRBV5-8 and J usage is TRBJ1-4, with a weak D call TRBD1 (5 bases). CDR1 and CDR2 from the germline V gene are SGHTS and YDEGEE. This CDR3 contains 16 residues. V lost 0 bases, J lost 8 bases, and 17 bases lay in between.

This CDR3 reads CASTITGGSYEQYF. The CDR3 DNA sequence: TGTGCCAGCACCATTACAGGGGGCTCCTACGAGCAGTACTTC. This chain links TRBV11-1 with TRBJ2-7; 8 positions match TRBD1. The V gene's germline CDR1 is SGHAT and CDR2 FQDESV (reference sequence). V was pared by 7 bases and J by 0 bases, with 5 bases of the junction left unmatched. The CDR3 sequence is 14 residues long.

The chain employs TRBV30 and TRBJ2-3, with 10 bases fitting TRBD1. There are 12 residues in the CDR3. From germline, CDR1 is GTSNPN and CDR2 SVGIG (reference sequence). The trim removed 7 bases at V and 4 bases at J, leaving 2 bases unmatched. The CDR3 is CALTGGADTQYF. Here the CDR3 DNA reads TGTGCCTTGACAGGGGGCGCAGATACGCAGTATTTT.

Written as DNA, the CDR3 is TGTGCCAGCAGCCCCGGGACAGGGGCAAGTGAAAAACTGTTTTTT. Its translation is CASSPGTGASEKLFF. This chain joins TRBV7-8 and TRBJ1-4; TRBD1 aligns across 10 bases. CDR3 length equals 15 residues. After removal of 5 bases from V and 7 bases from J, the junction contained 7 bases not matched to a gene. Per the germline V gene, CDR1 is SGHVS and CDR2 is FQNEAQ. Together with reference TRBV7-8 and TRBJ1-4, the CDR3 gives the full variable domain: GAGVSQSPRYKVAKRGQDVALRCDPISGHVSLFWYQQALGQGPEFLTYFQNEAQLDKSGLPSDRFFAERPEGSVSTLKIQRTQQEDSAVYLCASSPGTGASEKLFFGSGTQLSVL.

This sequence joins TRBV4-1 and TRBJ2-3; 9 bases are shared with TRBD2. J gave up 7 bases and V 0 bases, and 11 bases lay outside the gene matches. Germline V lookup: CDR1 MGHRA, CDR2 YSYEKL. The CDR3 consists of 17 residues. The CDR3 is CASSQDSGSGSPYTQYF. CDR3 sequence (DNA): TGCGCCAGCAGCCAAGATAGCGGTAGCGGGAGTCCATATACGCAGTATTTT.

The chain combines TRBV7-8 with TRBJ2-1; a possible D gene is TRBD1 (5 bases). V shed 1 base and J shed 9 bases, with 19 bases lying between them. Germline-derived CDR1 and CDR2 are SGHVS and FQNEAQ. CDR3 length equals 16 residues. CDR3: CASSLGGIASQGEQFF. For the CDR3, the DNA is TGTGCCAGCAGCTTAGGTGGGATAGCATCTCAGGGTGAGCAGTTCTTC.

CDR3 bases: TGTGCCAGCAGCGTACCCGGGACAGTCTACAATGAGCAGTTCTTC. Residues: CASSVPGTVYNEQFF. The chain carries TRBV7-8 and TRBJ2-1; 7 positions agree with TRBD1. The V segment lost 5 bases and the J segment 3 bases; nucleotides outside the gene matches: 7. Germline CDR1 SGHVS, CDR2 FQNEAQ. This CDR3 comprises 15 residues.

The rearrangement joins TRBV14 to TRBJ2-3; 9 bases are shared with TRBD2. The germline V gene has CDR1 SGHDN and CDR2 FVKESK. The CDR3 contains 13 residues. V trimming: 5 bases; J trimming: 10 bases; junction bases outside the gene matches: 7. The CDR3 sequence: CASSEASGTPQYF. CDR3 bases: TGTGCCAGCAGCGAAGCTAGCGGGACACCGCAGTATTTT.

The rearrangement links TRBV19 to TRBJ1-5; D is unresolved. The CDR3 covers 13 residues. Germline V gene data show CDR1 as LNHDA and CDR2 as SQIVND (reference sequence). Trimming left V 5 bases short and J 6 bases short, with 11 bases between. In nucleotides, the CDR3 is TGTGCCAGTAGTCCTGCGGGAGGTCAGCCCCAGCATTTT. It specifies CASSPAGGQPQHF.

This CDR3 is CAWMERSSYNEQFF. CDR3 in DNA: TGTGCCTGGATGGAGCGGAGCTCCTACAATGAGCAGTTCTTC. This sequence joins TRBV30 and TRBJ2-1; a weak D match, TRBD2 (5 bases). V lost 4 bases to trimming and J lost 0 bases, with 10 bases between them. The germline V gene encodes CDR1 GTSNPN and CDR2 SVGIG (reference sequence). The CDR3 is 14 amino acids.

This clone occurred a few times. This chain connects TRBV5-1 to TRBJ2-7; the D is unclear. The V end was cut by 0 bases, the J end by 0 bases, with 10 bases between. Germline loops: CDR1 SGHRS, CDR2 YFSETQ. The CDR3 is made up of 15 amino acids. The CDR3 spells CASSLEVHGSYEQYF. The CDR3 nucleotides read TGCGCCAGCAGCTTGGAAGTTCATGGCTCCTACGAGCAGTACTTC.

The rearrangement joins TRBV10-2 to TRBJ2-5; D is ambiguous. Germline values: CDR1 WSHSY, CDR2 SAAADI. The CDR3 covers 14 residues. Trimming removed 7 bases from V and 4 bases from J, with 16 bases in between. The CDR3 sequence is CASTRGGWRETQYF. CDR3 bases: TGCGCCAGCACACGCGGTGGGTGGAGAGAGACCCAGTACTTC.

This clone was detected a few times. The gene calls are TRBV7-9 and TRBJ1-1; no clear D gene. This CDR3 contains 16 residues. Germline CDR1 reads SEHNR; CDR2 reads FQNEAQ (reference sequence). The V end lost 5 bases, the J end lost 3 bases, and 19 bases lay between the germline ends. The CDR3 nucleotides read TGTGCCAGCAGCCCTTTAGCGTTCCCCCGGGACACTGAAGCTTTCTTT. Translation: CASSPLAFPRDTEAFF. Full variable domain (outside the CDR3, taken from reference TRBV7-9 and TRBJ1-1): DTGVSQNPRHKITKRGQNVTFRCDPISEHNRLYWYRQTLGQGPEFLTYFQNEAQLEKSRLLSDRFSAERPKGSFSTLEIQRTEQGDSAMYLCASSPLAFPRDTEAFFGQGTRLTVV.

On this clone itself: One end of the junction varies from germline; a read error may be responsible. The CDR3: CASSVASTGELFF. The CDR3 coding sequence is TGTGCCAGCAGCGTAGCAAGCACCGGGGAGCTGTTTTTT. V gene TRBV7-8 combines with J gene TRBJ2-2; D remains ambiguous. Germline CDR1 SGHVS, CDR2 FQNEAQ. The CDR3 spans 13 residues.

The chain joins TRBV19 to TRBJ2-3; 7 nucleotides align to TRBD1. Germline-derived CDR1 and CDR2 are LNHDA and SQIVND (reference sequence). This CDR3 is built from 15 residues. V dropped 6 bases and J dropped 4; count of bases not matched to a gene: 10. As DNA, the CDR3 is TGTGCCAGTAGACCTTCGACAGGGCCTCCAGATACGCAGTATTTT. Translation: CASRPSTGPPDTQYF.

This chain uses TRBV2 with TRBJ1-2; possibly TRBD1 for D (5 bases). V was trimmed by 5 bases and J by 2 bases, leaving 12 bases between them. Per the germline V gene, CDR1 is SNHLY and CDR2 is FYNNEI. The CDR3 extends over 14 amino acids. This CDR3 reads CASSPEYRNYGYTF. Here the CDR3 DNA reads TGTGCCAGCAGTCCTGAATACAGGAACTATGGCTACACCTTC. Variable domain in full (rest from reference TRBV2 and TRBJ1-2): EPEVTQTPSHQVTQMGQEVILRCVPISNHLYFYWYRQILGQKVEFLVSFYNNEISEKSEIFDDQFSVERPDGSNFTLKIRSTKLEDSAMYFCASSPEYRNYGYTFGSGTRLTVV.